These 27 T cell receptor beta chains originate from one sample sequenced in a study of human T cells and chemical hapten exposure (dated by TCRdb to the early 2020s). Total RNA was extracted from unfractionated whole blood collected in Tempus Blood RNA tubes. Library method: 5' RACE. The instrument given in TCRdb is Illumina MiSeq. TCRdb ran its own pipeline on the public reads, namely fastp trimming at Q25 and MiXCR clone calling, and kept in-frame beta chains. Identical CDR3 proteins give one entry, which carries the most common genes and DNA. This sample has some 78,000 distinct CDR3 sequences in its table, and 6% to 8.5% of those were observed once. In total, the top ten clones hold over 2% of the sample. Every receptor here comes from a male donor in good health.

The chain combines TRBV6-1 with TRBJ2-7, with D perhaps matching TRBD1 (6 bases). Trimming removed 4 bases at V and 2 bases at J, with 15 bases between. Germline V gene data show CDR1 as MNHNS and CDR2 as SASEGT. There are 15 residues in the CDR3. The CDR3 DNA sequence: TGTGCCAGCAGTGCCTCGGACAGCGATACCTACGAGCAGTACTTC. Translated: CASSASDSDTYEQYF.

This rearrangement joins TRBV12-3 or TRBV12-4 to TRBJ2-7; D may be TRBD2 (6 bases). This CDR3 is 16 amino acids long. V gave up 5 bases and J gave up 3 bases, with 20 bases separating them. The CDR3 bases are TGTGCCAGCAGTCCCTCGCTTGGGGAGGAGAACTACGAGCAGTACTTC. This translates into CASSPSLGEENYEQYF.

V and J are TRBV2 and TRBJ1-5; D possibly corresponds to TRBD1 (5 bases). The CDR3 loop spans 17 amino acids. Deletions cut 7 bases from V and 3 bases from J, with 22 bases between. In germline, CDR1 is SNHLY, CDR2 FYNNEI. CDR3 region: CASKRSGTGILNQPQHF. In DNA, the CDR3 is TGTGCCAGCAAGAGATCCGGGACGGGGATTCTCAATCAGCCCCAGCATTTT. The variable domain in full, with the rest retrieved from reference TRBV2 and TRBJ1-5, is EPEVTQTPSHQVTQMGQEVILRCVPISNHLYFYWYRQILGQKVEFLVSFYNNEISEKSEIFDDQFSVERPDGSNFTLKIRSTKLEDSAMYFCASKRSGTGILNQPQHFGDGTRLSIL.

The rearrangement joins TRBV7-3 to TRBJ1-1; a weak D match, TRBD1 (5 bases). CDR3 length equals 13 residues. Trimming left V 3 bases short and J 4 bases short, with 9 bases between. CDR1 is SGHTA, CDR2 FQGTGA, per germline. CDR3 coding DNA: TGTGCCAGCAGCTTGGGGGTCGCCACTGAAGCTTTCTTT. Translating gives CASSLGVATEAFF.

This clonotype has just a few counts. The chain couples TRBV7-2 to TRBJ2-1; D not certain. CDR1 SGHTA and CDR2 FQGNSA come from the germline V gene. V lost 1 base, J lost 3 bases, and 7 bases lay in between. This CDR3 has 14 residues. This CDR3 reads CASSLDVFYNEQFF. The CDR3 DNA reads as TGTGCCAGCAGCTTAGATGTCTTCTACAATGAGCAGTTCTTC. Full variable domain (outside the CDR3, taken from reference TRBV7-2 and TRBJ2-1): GAGVSQSPSNKVTEKGKDVELRCDPISGHTALYWYRQSLGQGLEFLIYFQGNSAPDKSGLPSDRFSAERTGGSVSTLTIQRTQQEDSAVYLCASSLDVFYNEQFFGPGTRLTVL.

J is TRBJ2-2 and V is TRBV7-2, with TRBD1 matching over 12 bases. There are 17 residues in the CDR3. Germline lookup yields CDR1 SGHTA and CDR2 FQGNSA. Germline trimming cut 1 base from V and 5 bases from J; bases unmatched to any gene: 5. The CDR3 region has the DNA TGTGCCAGCAGCTTAGAGGGGACAGGGGGCTATACCGGGGAGCTGTTTTTT. Translating gives CASSLEGTGGYTGELFF. Using reference TRBV7-2 and TRBJ2-2 for the parts outside the CDR3, the full variable domain is GAGVSQSPSNKVTEKGKDVELRCDPISGHTALYWYRQSLGQGLEFLIYFQGNSAPDKSGLPSDRFSAERTGGSVSTLTIQRTQQEDSAVYLCASSLEGTGGYTGELFFGEGSRLTVL.

Worth noting for this clonotype: Likely a read error: the CDR3 ends without its conserved phenylalanine or tryptophan. V gene TRBV29-1 combines with J gene TRBJ1-1, with 9 bases that match TRBD1. There are 17 residues in the CDR3. With 4 bases clipped from V and 4 bases from J, the junction kept 16 bases outside the gene matches. The germline CDR1 and CDR2 sequences are SQVTM and ANQGSEA. The DNA for the CDR3 is TGCAGCGTTGGACCGGGACAGGGTCGGTTTTTTGGCACTGAAGCTTTCATT. This encodes CSVGPGQGRFFGTEAFI.

This clonotype was picked up many times. V usage is TRBV27 and J usage is TRBJ2-3, with D maybe TRBD1 (6 bases). Germline CDR1 and CDR2: MNHEY and SMNVEV (reference sequence). The CDR3 extends over 17 amino acids. The V end was cut by 5 bases, the J end by 1 base, with 19 bases between. The CDR3 region is CASSLSTDRIRTDTQYF. The DNA of the CDR3 is TGTGCCAGCAGTCTGTCAACCGACAGGATCCGCACAGATACGCAGTATTTT.

V is TRBV5-1 and J is TRBJ2-5; D gene unclear. CDR3 size: 13 residues. Trimming removed 3 bases from V and 1 base from J, with 7 bases in between. The germline CDR1 and CDR2 sequences are SGHRS and YFSETQ. CDR3 DNA sequence: TGCGCCAGCAGCTCCCAAGCCCAAGAGACCCAGTACTTC. The encoded protein is CASSSQAQETQYF.

The chain recombines TRBV12-3 or TRBV12-4 with TRBJ1-1; TRBD1 might be the D (6 bases). The V end was cut by 4 bases, the J end by 4 bases, with 16 bases between. The CDR3 is made up of 15 amino acids. CDR3 region: CASSSNYREATEAFF. The CDR3 nucleotides are TGTGCCAGCAGTTCCAATTACAGGGAGGCCACTGAAGCTTTCTTT.

In regard to this clonotype: A read error may explain this, as a much larger clone is one base away. V is TRBV3-1 and J is TRBJ2-6, with D maybe TRBD1 (5 bases). Germline V gene lookup returns CDR1 LGHDT and CDR2 YNNKEL (reference sequence). Trimming pared 2 bases from V and 5 bases from J, leaving 10 bases between. This CDR3 has 15 residues. The CDR3 here is CASSQQGSWANVLTF. In DNA, the CDR3 is TGTGCCAGCAGCCAACAGGGTTCATGGGCCAACGTCCTGACTTTC. Full variable domain (missing parts from reference TRBV3-1 and TRBJ2-6): DTAVSQTPKYLVTQMGNDKSIKCEQNLGHDTMYWYKQDSKKFLKIMFSYNNKELIINETVPNRFSPKSPDKAHLNLHINSLELGDSAVYFCASSQQGSWANVLTFGAGSRLTVL.

This clonotype was detected many times. The chain joins TRBV11-1 to TRBJ1-1; D call uncertain. The V end was cut by 2 bases, the J end by 0 bases, with 10 bases between. This CDR3 spans 15 amino acids. Germline V gene sequence: CDR1 SGHAT, CDR2 FQDESV (reference sequence). The CDR3 DNA follows: TGTGCCAGCAGCTTATGGCCAGCCCTGAACACTGAAGCTTTCTTT. It codes for CASSLWPALNTEAFF. Combining the CDR3 with reference TRBV11-1 and TRBJ1-1 gives the whole variable domain EAEVAQSPRYKITEKSQAVAFWCDPISGHATLYWYRQILGQGPELLVQFQDESVVDDSQLPKDRFSAERLKGVDSTLKIQPAELGDSAMYLCASSLWPALNTEAFFGQGTRLTVV.

This clonotype was found a few times. V usage is TRBV20-1 and J usage is TRBJ2-7; D possibly corresponds to TRBD1 (6 bases). V shed 6 bases and J shed 2 bases, with 20 bases lying between them. Germline V lookup: CDR1 DFQATT, CDR2 SNEGSKA (reference sequence). The CDR3 covers 15 residues. The CDR3 coding sequence is TGCAGTGCAAAGTCTAATCGGGACACCACCTACGAGCAGTACTTC. Translation gives CSAKSNRDTTYEQYF.

There are a few counts of this clonotype. The CDR3 nucleotides are TGCGCCAGCAGCCCCCAACCCCAGGAAGGAGGGGAAAAACTGTTTTTT. It codes for CASSPQPQEGGEKLFF. The chain is built from TRBV5-1 and TRBJ1-4; D remains ambiguous. V was clipped by 4 bases and J by 8 bases, with 21 bases between them. Germline CDR1 and CDR2: SGHRS and YFSETQ. This CDR3 is 16 amino acids long. Variable domain in full (rest from reference TRBV5-1 and TRBJ1-4): KAGVTQTPRYLIKTRGQQVTLSCSPISGHRSVSWYQQTPGQGLQFLFEYFSETQRNKGNFPGRFSGRQFSNSRSEMNVSTLELGDSALYLCASSPQPQEGGEKLFFGSGTQLSVL.

This clonotype showed up many times. The genes are TRBV7-2 and TRBJ1-5, with D unresolved. Germline V gives CDR1 SGHTA, CDR2 FQGNSA. Trimming left V 3 bases short and J 7 bases short, with 10 bases between. The CDR3 consists of 13 residues. DNA for the CDR3: TGTGCCAGCAGCTTCCTGGGAGGACAGCCCCAGCATTTT. Protein sequence: CASSFLGGQPQHF.

This clonotype was detected ten times or more. The V gene is TRBV14, the J gene TRBJ1-1; D is uncertain. Germline CDR1 and CDR2: SGHDN and FVKESK. The germline V and J ends were trimmed by 5 bases and 5 bases, with 15 bases remaining between them. The CDR3 has 14 residues. Here the CDR3 DNA reads TGTGCCAGCAGCACTTTATCTGGGGAAACTGAAGCTTTCTTT. This sequence encodes CASSTLSGETEAFF.

This clonotype was picked up many times. The rearrangement links TRBV20-1 to TRBJ1-1; no clear D gene. Germline V gene sequence: CDR1 DFQATT, CDR2 SNEGSKA (reference sequence). The CDR3 spans 13 residues. With 3 bases removed from V and 0 bases from J, the gap between germline ends came to 8 bases. CDR3 protein: CSASREMNTEAFF. In nucleotides, the CDR3 is TGCAGTGCTAGTCGGGAGATGAACACTGAAGCTTTCTTT.

This clonotype was observed a handful of times. The chain combines TRBV21-1 with TRBJ1-5. TRBV21-1 is a pseudogene segment. This CDR3 is 16 amino acids long. The CDR3 DNA follows: TGTGCCAGCAGCAAAGCGCCAGCCTCCGAAAATCAGCCCCAGCATTTT. It is translated as CASSKAPASENQPQHF.

This clonotype was found many times. The chain recombines TRBV14 with TRBJ2-1; D remains ambiguous. Trimming cost V 0 bases and J 9 bases, with 15 bases left between them. In germline, CDR1 is SGHDN, CDR2 FVKESK. The length of the CDR3 is 15 residues. The DNA for the CDR3 is TGTGCCAGCAGCCAAGAGCTAGGACGAGCTGGTGAGCAGTTCTTC. This gives the protein CASSQELGRAGEQFF.

This clonotype was seen a handful of times. This chain connects TRBV7-9 to TRBJ2-3; D is tentatively TRBD1 or TRBD2 (6 bases each). The CDR3 loop spans 12 amino acids. Germline assignment: CDR1 SEHNR and CDR2 FQNEAQ (reference sequence). The V end lost 8 bases, the J end lost 5 bases, and 11 bases lay between the germline ends. The CDR3 DNA sequence: TGTGCCAGCGGGGGGCTCGGAGATACGCAGTATTTT. The encoded protein is CASGGLGDTQYF.

V is TRBV20-1 and J is TRBJ1-5; D is perhaps TRBD1 (5 bases). This CDR3 region has 15 residues. The germline CDR1 and CDR2 sequences are DFQATT and SNEGSKA (reference sequence). V shed 4 bases and J shed 0 bases, with 13 bases lying between them. The CDR3 is CSAKTVPDSNQPQHF. In DNA form, the CDR3 reads TGCAGTGCTAAGACAGTTCCGGATAGCAATCAGCCCCAGCATTTT.

J is TRBJ1-1 and V is TRBV7-9; 7 positions match TRBD1. With V trimmed by 4 bases and J by 5 bases, 10 bases remained unmatched. The CDR3 covers 15 residues. Germline V gene lookup returns CDR1 SEHNR and CDR2 FQNEAQ (reference sequence). CDR3 in DNA: TGTGCCAGCAGCTCGAGACAGGGAGGAGAGACTGAAGCTTTCTTT. This codes for CASSSRQGGETEAFF.

This clonotype appeared many times. The chain carries TRBV11-2 and TRBJ2-6, with a possible D match to TRBD2 (6 bases). Trimming left V 1 base short and J 0 bases short, with 19 bases between. The CDR3 totals 20 residues. The V gene's germline CDR1 is SGHAT and CDR2 FQNNGV. The CDR3: CASSLVTLGEATSGANVLTF. The CDR3 nucleotides read TGTGCCAGCAGCTTAGTAACGTTGGGGGAGGCAACCTCTGGGGCCAACGTCCTGACTTTC. Filled out from reference TRBV11-2 and TRBJ2-6, the complete variable domain reads EAGVAQSPRYKIIEKRQSVAFWCNPISGHATLYWYQQILGQGPKLLIQFQNNGVVDDSQLPKDRFSAERLKGVDSTLKIQPAKLEDSAVYLCASSLVTLGEATSGANVLTFGAGSRLTVL.

This clonotype was recorded at least ten times. CDR3 sequence: CAISESTFTATYEQYF. The CDR3 nucleotides read TGTGCCATCAGTGAGTCGACCTTCACTGCTACCTACGAGCAGTACTTC. The J gene is TRBJ2-7, the V gene TRBV10-3; D remains ambiguous. V shed 0 bases and J shed 2 bases, with 14 bases lying between them. Germline lookup yields CDR1 ENHRY and CDR2 SYGVKD. This CDR3 has 16 amino acids.

In this sample, this clonotype turned up a few times. V usage is TRBV11-2 and J usage is TRBJ2-3, with D tentatively TRBD1 or TRBD2 (5 bases each). Trimming removed 5 bases at V and 4 bases at J, with 16 bases between. CDR1 and CDR2 from the germline V gene are SGHAT and FQNNGV. The CDR3 is made up of 15 amino acids. The CDR3 loop reads CASSGAGWEPDTQYF. The CDR3 bases are TGTGCCAGCAGCGGGGCAGGGTGGGAGCCAGATACGCAGTATTTT. Drawing the rest from reference TRBV11-2 and TRBJ2-3, the complete variable domain is EAGVAQSPRYKIIEKRQSVAFWCNPISGHATLYWYQQILGQGPKLLIQFQNNGVVDDSQLPKDRFSAERLKGVDSTLKIQPAKLEDSAVYLCASSGAGWEPDTQYFGPGTRLTVL.

The gene calls are TRBV4-3 and TRBJ1-6; no firm D call. The germline gives CDR1 LGHNA, CDR2 YSLEER. The CDR3 is 15 residues long. The V end was cut by 0 bases, the J end by 5 bases, with 8 bases between. The CDR3 protein is CASSQEAGNNSPLHF. CDR3 sequence (DNA): TGCGCCAGCAGCCAAGAGGCGGGGAATAATTCACCCCTCCACTTT.

The chain couples TRBV12-3 or TRBV12-4 to TRBJ1-1; D is uncertain. The CDR3 loop spans 14 amino acids. V lost 3 bases to trimming and J lost 6 bases, with 14 bases between them. The CDR3 nucleotides read TGTGCCAGCAGTTTTGATACCGGAGCTGCTGAAGCTTTCTTT. It yields the protein CASSFDTGAAEAFF.